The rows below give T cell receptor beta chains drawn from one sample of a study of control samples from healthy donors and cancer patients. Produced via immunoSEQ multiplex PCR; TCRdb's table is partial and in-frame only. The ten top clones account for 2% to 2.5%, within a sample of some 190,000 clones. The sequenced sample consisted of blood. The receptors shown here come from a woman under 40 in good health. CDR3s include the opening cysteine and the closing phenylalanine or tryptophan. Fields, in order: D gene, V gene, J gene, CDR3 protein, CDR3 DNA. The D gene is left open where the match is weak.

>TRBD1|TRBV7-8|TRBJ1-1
CASSPYRGPGTEAFF
TGTGCCAGCAGCCCGTACAGGGGGCCGGGCACTGAAGCTTTCTTT
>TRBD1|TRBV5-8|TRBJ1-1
CASSSDRLKTEAFF
TGTGCCAGCAGCTCGGACAGGCTCAAGACTGAAGCTTTCTTT
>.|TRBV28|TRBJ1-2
CASSLAGHYGYTF
TGTGCCAGCAGTTTGGCGGGACACTATGGCTACACCTTC
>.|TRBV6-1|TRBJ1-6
CASSELLTFLNSPLHF
TGTGCCAGCAGTGAACTTTTAACTTTCCTTAACTCACCCCTCCACTTT
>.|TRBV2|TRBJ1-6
CATRQGNSPLHF
TGTGCCACCAGGCAGGGTAATTCACCCCTCCACTTT
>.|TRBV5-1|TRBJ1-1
CASSPSLGTEAFF
TGCGCCAGCAGCCCAAGCCTGGGGACTGAAGCTTTCTTT
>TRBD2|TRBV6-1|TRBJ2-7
CASSEWGAGGSSGEQYF
TGTGCCAGCAGTGAATGGGGAGCGGGGGGCTCGTCGGGAGAGCAGTACTTC
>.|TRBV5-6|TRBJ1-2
CASSLDTEYGYTF
TGTGCCAGCAGCTTGGATACAGAATATGGCTACACCTTC
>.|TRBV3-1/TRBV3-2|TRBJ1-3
CASSQARGNTIYF
TGTGCCAGCAGCCAAGCAAGGGGAAACACCATATATTTT
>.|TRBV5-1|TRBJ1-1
CASSLKNGGRLYEAFF
TGCGCCAGCAGCTTGAAGAATGGGGGCCGGTTATATGAAGCTTTCTTT
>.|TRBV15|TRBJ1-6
CATSTPGGHSPLHF
TGTGCCACCAGCACCCCTGGGGGCCATTCACCCCTCCACTTT
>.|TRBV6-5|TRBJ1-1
CASSYSTGNTEAFF
TGTGCCAGCAGTTACTCGACGGGGAACACTGAAGCTTTCTTT
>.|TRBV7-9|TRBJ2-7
CASSRQAGSYEQYF
TGTGCCAGCAGCCGACAGGCTGGGTCCTACGAGCAGTACTTC
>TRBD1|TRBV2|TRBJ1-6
CASSVGTVNNSPLHF
TGTGCCAGCAGCGTGGGGACAGTTAATAATTCACCCCTCCACTTT
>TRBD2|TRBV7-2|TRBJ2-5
CASSSGLATETQYF
TGTGCCAGCAGCTCGGGACTAGCGACGGAGACCCAGTACTTC
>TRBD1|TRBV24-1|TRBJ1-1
CATSQGAGGTNTEAFF
TGTGCCACCAGCCAGGGGGCCGGAGGAACCAACACTGAAGCTTTCTTT
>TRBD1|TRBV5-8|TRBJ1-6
CASSPEGTGAPLHF
TGTGCCAGCAGCCCGGAGGGGACAGGGGCACCCCTCCACTTT
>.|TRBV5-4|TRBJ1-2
CASSPWDGSTSGYTF
TGTGCCAGCAGCCCCTGGGACGGATCAACCTCTGGCTACACCTTC
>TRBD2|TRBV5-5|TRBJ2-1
CASRPLAGASWGEQFF
TGTGCCAGCAGGCCTCTAGCGGGGGCTTCCTGGGGGGAGCAGTTCTTC
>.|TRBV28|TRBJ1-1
CASRVGRLNTEAFF
TGTGCCAGCAGGGTGGGACGGCTGAACACTGAAGCTTTCTTT
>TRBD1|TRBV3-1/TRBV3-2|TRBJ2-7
CASSPLSGQGDSYEQYF
TGTGCCAGCAGCCCCTTATCTGGACAGGGGGACTCCTACGAGCAGTACTTC
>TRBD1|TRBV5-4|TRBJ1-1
CASSSDRGPWGTEAFF
TGTGCCAGCAGCTCAGACAGGGGCCCCTGGGGCACTGAAGCTTTCTTT
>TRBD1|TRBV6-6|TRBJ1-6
CASSNPPGGSPLHF
TGTGCCAGCAGTAACCCTCCAGGGGGCTCACCCCTCCACTTT
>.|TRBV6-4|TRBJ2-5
CASSVRGKEETQYF
TGTGCCAGCAGTGTCCGGGGAAAGGAAGAGACCCAGTACTTC
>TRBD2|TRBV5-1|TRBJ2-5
CASSPTSGGTQETQYF
TGCGCCAGCAGCCCGACTAGCGGGGGGACCCAAGAGACCCAGTACTTC
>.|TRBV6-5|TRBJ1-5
CASSYSPNGPQHF
TGTGCCAGCAGTTACTCCCCAAACGGGCCCCAGCATTTT
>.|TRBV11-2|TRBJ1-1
CASTPGFLTEAFF
TGTGCCAGCACCCCGGGCTTTCTGACTGAAGCTTTCTTT
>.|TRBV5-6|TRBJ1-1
CASSLDMNTEAFF
TGTGCCAGCAGCTTGGACATGAACACTGAAGCTTTCTTT
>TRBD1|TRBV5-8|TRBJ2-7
CASSPEGQPSDEQYF
TGTGCCAGCAGCCCAGAGGGACAGCCGTCCGACGAGCAGTACTTC
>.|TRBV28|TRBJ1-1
CASKDRSPRLNTEAFF
TGTGCCAGCAAGGATCGGAGTCCCAGATTGAACACTGAAGCTTTCTTT
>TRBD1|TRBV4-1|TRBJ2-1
CASSRPTGGINEQFF
TGCGCCAGCAGCCGACCGACAGGGGGGATCAATGAGCAGTTCTTC
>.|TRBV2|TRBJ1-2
CASSEIGGNYGYTF
TGTGCCAGCAGTGAAATTGGGGGGAACTATGGCTACACCTTC
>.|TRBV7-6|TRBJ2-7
CASSFSTSEGHEQYF
TGTGCCAGCAGCTTCTCGACTTCGGAGGGCCACGAGCAGTACTTC
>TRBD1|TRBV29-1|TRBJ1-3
CSVGRGLGNTIYF
TGCAGCGTTGGTAGGGGGCTTGGAAACACCATATATTTT
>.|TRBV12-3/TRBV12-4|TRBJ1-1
CASSLEGGLAFF
TGTGCCAGCAGTTTAGAGGGGGGCTTGGCTTTCTTT
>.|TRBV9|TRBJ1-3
CASSYGNTIYF
TGTGCCAGCAGCTACGGAAACACCATATATTTT
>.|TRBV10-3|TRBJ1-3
CAIRDLPGNTIYF
TGTGCCATCAGGGACCTTCCTGGAAACACCATATATTTT
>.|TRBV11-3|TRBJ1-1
CASSWGGTEAFF
TGTGCCAGCAGCTGGGGTGGCACTGAAGCTTTCTTT
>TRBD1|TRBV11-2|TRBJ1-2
CASSSLRGQGHYGYTF
TGTGCCAGCAGCTCACTAAGGGGACAGGGTCACTATGGCTACACCTTC
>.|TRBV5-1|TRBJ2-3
CASSLGPPDTQYF
TGCGCCAGCAGCTTGGGTCCCCCAGATACGCAGTATTTT
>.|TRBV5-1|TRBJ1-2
CASSLVVSYGYTF
TGCGCCAGCAGCTTGGTAGTTTCTTATGGCTACACCTTC
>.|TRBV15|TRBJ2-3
CATSRDSPTVADTQYF
TGTGCCACCAGCAGAGATTCCCCGACCGTGGCGGATACGCAGTATTTT
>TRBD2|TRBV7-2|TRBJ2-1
CASSLLLAGVQGEQFF
TGTGCCAGCAGCTTATTGCTAGCGGGGGTTCAGGGTGAGCAGTTCTTC
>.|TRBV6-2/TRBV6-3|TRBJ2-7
CASSYDIGGYEQYF
TGTGCCAGCAGCTATGATATTGGGGGCTACGAGCAGTACTTC
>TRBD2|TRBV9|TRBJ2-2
CASSVVAGGPNTGELFF
TGTGCCAGCAGCGTAGTAGCGGGGGGCCCGAACACCGGGGAGCTGTTTTTT
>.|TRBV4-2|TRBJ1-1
CASSPRGGRGEGMNTEAFF
TGTGCCAGCAGCCCCCGCGGAGGGAGGGGTGAGGGCATGAACACTGAAGCTTTCTTT
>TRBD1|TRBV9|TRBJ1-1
CASSRKGTGRTEAFF
TGTGCCAGCAGCCGGAAAGGGACAGGGAGGACTGAAGCTTTCTTT
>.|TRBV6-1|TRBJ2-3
CASSEKAETDTQYF
TGTGCCAGCAGTGAAAAGGCTGAAACAGATACGCAGTATTTT
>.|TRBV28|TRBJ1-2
CASSYGGYGYTF
TGTGCCAGCAGCTATGGGGGATATGGCTACACCTTC
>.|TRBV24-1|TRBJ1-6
CATSDPYNSPLHF
TGTGCCACCAGTGACCCTTATAATTCACCCCTCCACTTT
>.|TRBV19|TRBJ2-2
CASSSPYRVSTGELFF
TGTGCCAGTAGTAGCCCCTACAGGGTATCCACCGGGGAGCTGTTTTTT
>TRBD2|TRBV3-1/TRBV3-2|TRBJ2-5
CASSQASGVGETQYF
TGTGCCAGCAGCCAAGCTAGCGGGGTGGGGGAGACCCAGTACTTC
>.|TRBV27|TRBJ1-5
CASSLSRSSQPQHF
TGTGCCAGCAGTTTATCCCGATCCAGTCAGCCCCAGCATTTT